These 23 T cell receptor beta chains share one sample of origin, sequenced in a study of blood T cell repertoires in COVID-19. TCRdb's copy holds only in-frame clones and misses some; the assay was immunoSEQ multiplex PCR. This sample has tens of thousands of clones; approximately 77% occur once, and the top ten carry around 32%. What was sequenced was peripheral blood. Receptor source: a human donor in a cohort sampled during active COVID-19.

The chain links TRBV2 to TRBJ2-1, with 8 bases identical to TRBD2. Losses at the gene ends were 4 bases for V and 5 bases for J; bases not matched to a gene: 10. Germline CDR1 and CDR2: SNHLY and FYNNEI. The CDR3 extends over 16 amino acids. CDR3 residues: CASSVRGGGLDNEQFF. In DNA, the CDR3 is TGTGCCAGCAGTGTCCGGGGCGGGGGGCTCGACAATGAGCAGTTCTTC. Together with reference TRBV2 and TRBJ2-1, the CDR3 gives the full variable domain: EPEVTQTPSHQVTQMGQEVILRCVPISNHLYFYWYRQILGQKVEFLVSFYNNEISEKSEIFDDQFSVERPDGSNFTLKIRSTKLEDSAMYFCASSVRGGGLDNEQFFGPGTRLTVL.

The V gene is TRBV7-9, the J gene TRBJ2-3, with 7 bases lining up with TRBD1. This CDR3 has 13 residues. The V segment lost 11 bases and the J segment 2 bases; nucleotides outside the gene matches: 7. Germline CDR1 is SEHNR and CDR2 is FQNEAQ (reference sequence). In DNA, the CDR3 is TGTGCCTTCCAGACAGGGCTCACAGATACGCAGTATTTT. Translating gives CAFQTGLTDTQYF.

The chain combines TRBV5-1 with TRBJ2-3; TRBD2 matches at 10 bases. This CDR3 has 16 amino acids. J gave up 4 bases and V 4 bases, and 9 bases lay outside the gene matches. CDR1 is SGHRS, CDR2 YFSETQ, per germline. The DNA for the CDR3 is TGCGCCAGCAGCCCATTAGCGGGAGGAGGAGCAGATACGCAGTATTTT. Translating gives CASSPLAGGGADTQYF.

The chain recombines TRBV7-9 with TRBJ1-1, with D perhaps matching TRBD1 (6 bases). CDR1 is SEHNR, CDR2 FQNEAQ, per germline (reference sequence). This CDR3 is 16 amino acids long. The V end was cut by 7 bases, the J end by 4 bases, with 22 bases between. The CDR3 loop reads CASTSGTRNRGTEAFF. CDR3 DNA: TGTGCCAGCACCTCCGGGACACGAAATCGGGGCACTGAAGCTTTCTTT. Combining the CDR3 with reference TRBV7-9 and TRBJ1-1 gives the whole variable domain DTGVSQNPRHKITKRGQNVTFRCDPISEHNRLYWYRQTLGQGPEFLTYFQNEAQLEKSRLLSDRFSAERPKGSFSTLEIQRTEQGDSAMYLCASTSGTRNRGTEAFFGQGTRLTVV.

CDR3 region: CASSPPLAGGSKTQYF. The CDR3 region has the DNA TGTGCCAGCAGCCCCCCACTAGCGGGGGGGAGTAAGACCCAGTACTTC. V gene TRBV7-2 combines with J gene TRBJ2-5; 13 nucleotides match TRBD2. The V and J ends lost 5 bases and 6 bases, in that order; junction bases with no gene match: 9. The germline V gene encodes CDR1 SGHTA and CDR2 FQGNSA. This CDR3 has 16 amino acids.

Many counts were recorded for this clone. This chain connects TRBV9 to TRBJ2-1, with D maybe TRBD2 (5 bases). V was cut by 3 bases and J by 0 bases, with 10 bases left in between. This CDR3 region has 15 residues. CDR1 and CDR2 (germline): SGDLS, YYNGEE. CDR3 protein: CASSDGVSSYNEQFF. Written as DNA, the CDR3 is TGTGCCAGCAGCGACGGGGTTAGCTCCTACAATGAGCAGTTCTTC.

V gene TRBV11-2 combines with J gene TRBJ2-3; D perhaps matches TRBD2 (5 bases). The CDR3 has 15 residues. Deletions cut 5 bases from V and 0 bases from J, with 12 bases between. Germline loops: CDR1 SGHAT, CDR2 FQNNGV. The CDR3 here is CASSRGPGSTDTQYF. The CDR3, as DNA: TGTGCCAGCAGCCGAGGACCGGGGAGCACAGATACGCAGTATTTT.

As DNA, the CDR3 is TGTGCCAGCATCAAACCACCCCCGACGGGTAACACTGAAGCTTTCTTT. Translating gives CASIKPPPTGNTEAFF. This chain links TRBV28 with TRBJ1-1; no definite D call. Germline CDR1 reads MDHEN; CDR2 reads SYDVKM. The ends were cut back, 7 bases at V and 2 bases at J, with 20 bases in the middle. The CDR3 contains 16 residues.

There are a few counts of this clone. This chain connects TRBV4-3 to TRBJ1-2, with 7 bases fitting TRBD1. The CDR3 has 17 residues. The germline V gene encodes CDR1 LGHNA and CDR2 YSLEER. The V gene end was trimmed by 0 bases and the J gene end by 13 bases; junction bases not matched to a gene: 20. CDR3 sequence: CASSQDPGQKINGLGTF. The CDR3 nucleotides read TGCGCCAGCAGCCAAGACCCGGGACAGAAAATAAATGGCTTGGGCACCTTC.

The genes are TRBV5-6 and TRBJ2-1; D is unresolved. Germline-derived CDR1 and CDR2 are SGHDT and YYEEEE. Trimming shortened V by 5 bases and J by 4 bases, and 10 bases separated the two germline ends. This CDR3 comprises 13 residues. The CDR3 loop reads CASSSYDYNEQFF. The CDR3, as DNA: TGTGCCAGCAGTAGTTACGATTACAATGAGCAGTTCTTC.

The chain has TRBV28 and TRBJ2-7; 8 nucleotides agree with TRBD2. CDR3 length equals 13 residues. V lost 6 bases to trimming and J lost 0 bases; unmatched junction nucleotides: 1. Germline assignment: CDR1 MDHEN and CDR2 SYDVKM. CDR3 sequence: CASRGLDSYEQYF. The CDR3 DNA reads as TGTGCCAGCAGGGGACTAGACTCCTACGAGCAGTACTTC. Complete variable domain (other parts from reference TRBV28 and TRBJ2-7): DVKVTQSSRYLVKRTGEKVFLECVQDMDHENMFWYRQDPGLGLRLIYFSYDVKMKEKGDIPEGYSVSREKKERFSLILESASTNQTSMYLCASRGLDSYEQYFGPGTRLTVT.

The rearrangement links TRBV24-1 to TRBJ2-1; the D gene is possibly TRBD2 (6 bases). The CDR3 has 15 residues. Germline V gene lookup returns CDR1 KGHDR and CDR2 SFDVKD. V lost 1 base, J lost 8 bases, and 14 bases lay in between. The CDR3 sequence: CATSDLTLPGDEQFF. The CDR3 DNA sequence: TGTGCCACCAGTGATTTAACTCTTCCGGGGGATGAGCAGTTCTTC.

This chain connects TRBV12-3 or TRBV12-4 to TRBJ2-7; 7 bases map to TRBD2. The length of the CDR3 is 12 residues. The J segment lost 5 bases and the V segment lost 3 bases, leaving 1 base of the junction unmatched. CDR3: CASSFGTNEQYF. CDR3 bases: TGTGCCAGCAGTTTTGGGACTAACGAGCAGTACTTC.

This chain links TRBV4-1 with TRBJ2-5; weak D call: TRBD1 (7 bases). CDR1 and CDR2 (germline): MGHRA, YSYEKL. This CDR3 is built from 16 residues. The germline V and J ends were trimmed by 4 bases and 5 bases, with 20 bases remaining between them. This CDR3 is CASSPLPGGLRETQYF. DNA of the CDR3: TGCGCCAGCAGCCCTCTTCCAGGGGGACTCCGGGAGACCCAGTACTTC.

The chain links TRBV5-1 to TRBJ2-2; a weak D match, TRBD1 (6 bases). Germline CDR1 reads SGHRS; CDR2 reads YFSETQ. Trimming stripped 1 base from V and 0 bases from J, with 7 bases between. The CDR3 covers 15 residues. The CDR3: CASSLTGPNTGELFF. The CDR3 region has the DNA TGCGCCAGCAGCTTGACAGGGCCGAACACCGGGGAGCTGTTTTTT.

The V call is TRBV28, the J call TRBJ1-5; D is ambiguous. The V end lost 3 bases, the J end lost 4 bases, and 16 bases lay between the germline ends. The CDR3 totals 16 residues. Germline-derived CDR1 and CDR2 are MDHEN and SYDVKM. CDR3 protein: CASSFSPRNRNQPQHF. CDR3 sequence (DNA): TGTGCCAGCAGTTTCTCTCCCAGGAACCGGAATCAGCCCCAGCATTTT.

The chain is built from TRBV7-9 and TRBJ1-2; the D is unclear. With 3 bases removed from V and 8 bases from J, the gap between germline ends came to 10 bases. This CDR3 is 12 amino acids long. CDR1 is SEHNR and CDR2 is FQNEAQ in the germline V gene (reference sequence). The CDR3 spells CASSFLGSGYTF. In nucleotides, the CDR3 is TGTGCCAGCAGCTTCCTCGGGTCCGGCTACACCTTC.

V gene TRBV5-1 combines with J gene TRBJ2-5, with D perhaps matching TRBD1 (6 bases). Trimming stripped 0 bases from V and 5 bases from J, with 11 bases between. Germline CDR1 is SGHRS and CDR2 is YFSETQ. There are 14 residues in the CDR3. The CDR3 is CASSLVPQGETQYF. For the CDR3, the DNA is TGCGCCAGCAGCTTGGTCCCCCAGGGGGAGACCCAGTACTTC.

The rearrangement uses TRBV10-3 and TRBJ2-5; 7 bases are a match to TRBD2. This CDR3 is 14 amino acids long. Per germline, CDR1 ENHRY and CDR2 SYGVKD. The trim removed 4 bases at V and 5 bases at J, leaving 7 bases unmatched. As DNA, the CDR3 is TGTGCCATCAGTGGTGGTAGCGGGCGGGAGACCCAGTACTTC. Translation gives CAISGGSGRETQYF.

For the CDR3, the DNA is TGCGCCAGCAGCGATGAACTCAGGGTAACCTACAATGAGCAGTTCTTC. Protein sequence: CASSDELRVTYNEQFF. This chain joins TRBV5-1 and TRBJ2-1; TRBD1 might be the D (5 bases). The CDR3 is 16 amino acids. Trimming took 4 bases from V and 2 from J, leaving 16 bases between them. Germline CDR1 reads SGHRS; CDR2 reads YFSETQ.

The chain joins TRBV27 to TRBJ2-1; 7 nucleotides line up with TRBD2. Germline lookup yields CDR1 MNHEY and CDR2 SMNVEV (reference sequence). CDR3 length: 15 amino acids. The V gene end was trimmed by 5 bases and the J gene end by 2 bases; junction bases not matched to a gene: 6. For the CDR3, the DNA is TGTGCCAGCAGTCCGCGGGAGTACCCCTACAATGAGCAGTTCTTC. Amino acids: CASSPREYPYNEQFF.

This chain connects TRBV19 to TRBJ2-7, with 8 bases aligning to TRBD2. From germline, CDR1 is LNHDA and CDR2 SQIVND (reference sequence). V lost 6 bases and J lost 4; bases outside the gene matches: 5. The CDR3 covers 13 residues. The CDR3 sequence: CASRRGGRYEQYF. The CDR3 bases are TGTGCCAGTAGGCGCGGGGGGAGATACGAGCAGTACTTC.

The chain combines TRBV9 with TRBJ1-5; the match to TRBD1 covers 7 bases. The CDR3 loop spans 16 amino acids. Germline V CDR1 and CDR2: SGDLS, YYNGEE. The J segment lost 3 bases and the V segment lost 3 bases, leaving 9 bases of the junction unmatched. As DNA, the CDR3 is TGTGCCAGCAGCGCCGAGGGGACAGCAGACAATCAGCCCCAGCATTTT. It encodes CASSAEGTADNQPQHF.